Each of the 5 T cell receptor beta chains below was sequenced from the same sample in a study of regulatory T cells in long-lasting Graves disease. Time point reported: newly diagnosed GD, antithyroid drugs for less than 3 months. Construction of the TCR library relied on RNA isolated from PBMCs. Arm-PCR with iRepertoire HTBI primers amplified the CDR3 regions for these TCR beta libraries. Each CDR3 protein is one row after TCRdb ran MiXCR on the multiplex PCR reads. The sample includes fewer than 350,000 distinct CDR3 sequences, about 20% of them seen just once. Here the sequenced sample was peripheral blood mononuclear cells (PBMCs), taken at new diagnosis, from a patient treated with antithyroid drugs. Receptors were obtained from a female donor with Graves disease.

This clonotype was detected ten times or more. This chain uses TRBV28 with TRBJ2-1; the D call may be TRBD1 or TRBD2 (7 bases each). This CDR3 has 12 residues. The germline V and J ends were trimmed by 7 bases and 10 bases, with 14 bases remaining between them. The germline V gene has CDR1 MDHEN and CDR2 SYDVKM. The DNA for the CDR3 is TGTGCCAGCAACCAGGGGGGGAGAGAGCAGTTCTTC. It encodes CASNQGGREQFF. Complete variable domain (other parts from reference TRBV28 and TRBJ2-1): DVKVTQSSRYLVKRTGEKVFLECVQDMDHENMFWYRQDPGLGLRLIYFSYDVKMKEKGDIPEGYSVSREKKERFSLILESASTNQTSMYLCASNQGGREQFFGPGTRLTVL.

The chain employs TRBV20-1 and TRBJ2-7; D unclear. Germline CDR1 is DFQATT and CDR2 is SNEGSKA (reference sequence). Trimming removed 0 bases from V and 0 bases from J, with 9 bases in between. This CDR3 region has 14 residues. The chain's CDR3 is CSARDIRLSYEQYF. DNA of the CDR3: TGCAGTGCTAGAGATATCAGGCTCTCCTACGAGCAGTACTTC.

This clonotype was observed many times. In nucleotides, the CDR3 is TGTGCCAGCAATAGGGGGGCCAAAAACATTCAGTACTTC. Translated: CASNRGAKNIQYF. The chain combines TRBV12-3 or TRBV12-4 with TRBJ2-4, with D tentatively TRBD1 (6 bases). CDR3 length: 13 residues. The ends were cut back, 7 bases at V and 1 base at J, with 8 bases in the middle.

This sequence joins TRBV5-4 and TRBJ2-5; D may be TRBD2 (6 bases). V gave up 4 bases and J gave up 1 base, with 23 bases separating them. Germline V gene data show CDR1 as SGHNT and CDR2 as YYREEE (reference sequence). This CDR3 is 18 amino acids long. The CDR3 protein is CASSDPGTQTRAQETQYF. The CDR3 region has the DNA TGTGCCAGCAGCGACCCCGGGACTCAAACCAGGGCCCAAGAGACCCAGTACTTC.

Note on this clonotype: A much larger clone is a single base away; this may be a read error. The V and J genes are TRBV11-2 and TRBJ2-1; perhaps D is TRBD1 or TRBD2 (5 bases each). The CDR3 has 19 amino acids. V lost 8 bases, J lost 3 bases, and 29 bases lay in between. The germline V gene has CDR1 SGHAT and CDR2 FQNNGV. CDR3 in amino acids: CASSPWNQQRQRGYNEQFF. The CDR3 region has the DNA TGTGCCAGCTCACCTTGGAACCAACAGCGGCAAAGGGGCTACAATGAGCAGTTCTTC.